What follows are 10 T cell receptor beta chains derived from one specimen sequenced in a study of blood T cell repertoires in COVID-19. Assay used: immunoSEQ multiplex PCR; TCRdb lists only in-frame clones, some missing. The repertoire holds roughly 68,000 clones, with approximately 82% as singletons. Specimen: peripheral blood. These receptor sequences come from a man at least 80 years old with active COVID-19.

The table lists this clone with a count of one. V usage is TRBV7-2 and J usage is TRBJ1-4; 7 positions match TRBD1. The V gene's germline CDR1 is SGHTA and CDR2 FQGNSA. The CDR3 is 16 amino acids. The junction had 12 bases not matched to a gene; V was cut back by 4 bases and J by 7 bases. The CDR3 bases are TGTGCCAGCAGCTCTCTCGGGGGGGCAGGGGGTGAAAAACTGTTTTTT. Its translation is CASSSLGGAGGEKLFF.

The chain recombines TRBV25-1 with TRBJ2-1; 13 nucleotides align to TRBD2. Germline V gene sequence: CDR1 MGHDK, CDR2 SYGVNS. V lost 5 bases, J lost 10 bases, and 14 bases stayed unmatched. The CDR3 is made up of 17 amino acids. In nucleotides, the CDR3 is TGTGCCAGCAGTCCTATGGCCGGGACTAGCGGGACCAGAGAGCAGTTCTTC. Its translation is CASSPMAGTSGTREQFF.

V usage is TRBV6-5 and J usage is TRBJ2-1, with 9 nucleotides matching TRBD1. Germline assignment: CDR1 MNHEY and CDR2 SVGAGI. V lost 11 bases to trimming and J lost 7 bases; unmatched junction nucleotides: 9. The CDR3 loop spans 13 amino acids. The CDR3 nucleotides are TGTGCCGTCCGGGGGACAGGGTCGAATGAGCAGTTCTTC. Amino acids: CAVRGTGSNEQFF.

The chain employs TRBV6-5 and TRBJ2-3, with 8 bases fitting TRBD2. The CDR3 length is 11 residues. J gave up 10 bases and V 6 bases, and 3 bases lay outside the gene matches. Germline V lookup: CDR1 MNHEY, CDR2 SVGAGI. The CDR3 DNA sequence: TGTGCCAGCAGCCGCGGGGGGTCGCAGTATTTT. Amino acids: CASSRGGSQYF.

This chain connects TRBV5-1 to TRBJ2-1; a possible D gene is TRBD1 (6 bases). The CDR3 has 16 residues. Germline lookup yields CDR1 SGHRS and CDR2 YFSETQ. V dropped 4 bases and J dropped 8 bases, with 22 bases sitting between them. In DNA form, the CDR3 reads TGCGCCAGCAGCACTGGGACGCTGCCAGGGGCGGATGAGCAGTTCTTC. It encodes CASSTGTLPGADEQFF.

CDR3 DNA sequence: TGTGCCAGCAGCTTCGGGGGAAGCGGGAGCACAGATACGCAGTATTTT. It is translated as CASSFGGSGSTDTQYF. The J gene is TRBJ2-3, the V gene TRBV7-2, with TRBD2 as a possible D gene (6 bases). The CDR3 is made up of 16 amino acids. Germline V gene data show CDR1 as SGHTA and CDR2 as FQGNSA. With 3 bases removed from V and 0 bases from J, the gap between germline ends came to 13 bases.

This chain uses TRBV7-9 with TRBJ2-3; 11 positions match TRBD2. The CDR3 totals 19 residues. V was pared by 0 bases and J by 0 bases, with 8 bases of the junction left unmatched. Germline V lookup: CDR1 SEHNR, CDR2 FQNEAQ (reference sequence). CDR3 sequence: CASSLARLAGSFSTDTQYF. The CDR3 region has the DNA TGTGCCAGCAGCTTAGCGCGACTAGCGGGGAGCTTCAGCACAGATACGCAGTATTTT.

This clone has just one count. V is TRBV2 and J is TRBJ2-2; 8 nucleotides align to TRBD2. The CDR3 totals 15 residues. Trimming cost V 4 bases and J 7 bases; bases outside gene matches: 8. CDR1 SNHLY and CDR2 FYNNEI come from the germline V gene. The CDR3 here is CASSGQRGGIGELFF. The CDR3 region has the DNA TGTGCCAGCAGTGGGCAACGGGGGGGGATCGGGGAGCTGTTTTTT.

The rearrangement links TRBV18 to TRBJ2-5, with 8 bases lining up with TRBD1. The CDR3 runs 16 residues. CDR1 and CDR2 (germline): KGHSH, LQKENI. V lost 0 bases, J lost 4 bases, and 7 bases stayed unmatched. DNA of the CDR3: TGTGCCAGCTCACCACCTCAGGGGGCGACGGGAGAGACCCAGTACTTC. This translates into CASSPPQGATGETQYF.

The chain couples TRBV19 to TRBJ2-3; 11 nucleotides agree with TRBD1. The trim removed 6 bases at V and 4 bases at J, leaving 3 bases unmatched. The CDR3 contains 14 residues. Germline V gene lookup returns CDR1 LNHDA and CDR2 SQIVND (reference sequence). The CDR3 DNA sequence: TGTGCCAGTAGGGACAGGGGGCGCGCAGATACGCAGTATTTT. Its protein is CASRDRGRADTQYF.